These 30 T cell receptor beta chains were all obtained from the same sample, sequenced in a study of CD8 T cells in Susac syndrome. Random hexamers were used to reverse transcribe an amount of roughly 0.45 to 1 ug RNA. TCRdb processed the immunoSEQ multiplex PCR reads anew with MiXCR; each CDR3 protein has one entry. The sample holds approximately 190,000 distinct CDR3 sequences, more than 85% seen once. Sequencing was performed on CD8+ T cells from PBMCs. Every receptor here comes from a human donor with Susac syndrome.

This chain's CDR3 is CASSLVSGYNEQFF. The CDR3 DNA sequence: TGTGCCAGCAGCTTAGTGTCGGGTTACAATGAGCAGTTCTTC. This chain joins TRBV7-6 and TRBJ2-1; D is ambiguous. Germline assignment: CDR1 SGHVS and CDR2 FNYEAQ. With 1 base removed from V and 4 bases from J, the gap between germline ends came to 8 bases. This CDR3 spans 14 amino acids.

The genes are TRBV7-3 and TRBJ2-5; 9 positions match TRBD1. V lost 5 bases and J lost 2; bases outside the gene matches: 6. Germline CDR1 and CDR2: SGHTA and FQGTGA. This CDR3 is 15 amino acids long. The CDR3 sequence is CASSPFGTGQETQYF. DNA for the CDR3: TGTGCCAGCAGCCCATTTGGGACAGGGCAAGAGACCCAGTACTTC.

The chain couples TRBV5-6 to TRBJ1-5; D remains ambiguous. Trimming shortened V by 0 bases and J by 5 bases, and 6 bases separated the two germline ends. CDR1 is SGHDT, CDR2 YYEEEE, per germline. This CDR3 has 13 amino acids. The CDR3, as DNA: TGTGCCAGCAGCTTGGGGCCCTATCAGCCCCAGCATTTT. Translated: CASSLGPYQPQHF.

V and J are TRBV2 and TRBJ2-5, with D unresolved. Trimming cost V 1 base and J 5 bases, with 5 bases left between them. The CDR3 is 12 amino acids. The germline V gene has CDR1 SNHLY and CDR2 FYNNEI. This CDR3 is CASSEESETQYF. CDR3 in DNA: TGTGCCAGCAGTGAAGAGAGTGAGACCCAGTACTTC.

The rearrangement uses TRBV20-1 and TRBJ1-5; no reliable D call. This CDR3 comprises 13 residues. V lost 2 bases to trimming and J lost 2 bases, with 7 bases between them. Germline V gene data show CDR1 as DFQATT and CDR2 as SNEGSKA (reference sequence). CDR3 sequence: CSARSEGNQPQHF. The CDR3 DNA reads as TGCAGTGCTAGATCAGAGGGCAATCAGCCCCAGCATTTT.

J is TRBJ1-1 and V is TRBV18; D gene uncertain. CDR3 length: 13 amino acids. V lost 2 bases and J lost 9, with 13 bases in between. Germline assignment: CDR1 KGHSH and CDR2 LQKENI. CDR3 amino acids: CASSPDIGEKAFF. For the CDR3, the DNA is TGTGCCAGCTCACCAGACATCGGTGAAAAAGCTTTCTTT. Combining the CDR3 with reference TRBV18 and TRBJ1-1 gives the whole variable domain NAGVMQNPRHLVRRRGQEARLRCSPMKGHSHVYWYRQLPEEGLKFMVYLQKENIIDESGMPKERFSAEFPKEGPSILRIQQVVRGDSAAYFCASSPDIGEKAFFGQGTRLTVV.

CDR3 loop: CATSGRQITGELFF. The CDR3, as DNA: TGTGCCACCAGCGGTCGACAGATCACCGGGGAGCTGTTTTTT. The chain employs TRBV15 and TRBJ2-2, with D possibly matching TRBD1 (5 bases). The CDR3 is made up of 14 amino acids. Germline V lookup: CDR1 LNHNV, CDR2 YYDKDF (reference sequence). V lost 5 bases and J 4 bases, leaving 11 bases between the germline ends.

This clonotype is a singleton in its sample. The CDR3 DNA is TGTGCCAGCAGTTTCCGGCGGGGACAGGGGGTGAACACTGAAGCTTTCTTT. Amino acids: CASSFRRGQGVNTEAFF. This chain connects TRBV27 to TRBJ1-1; the match to TRBD1 covers 11 bases. The junction had 6 bases not matched to a gene; V was cut back by 3 bases and J by 0 bases. Germline CDR1 MNHEY, CDR2 SMNVEV (reference sequence). This CDR3 region has 17 residues.

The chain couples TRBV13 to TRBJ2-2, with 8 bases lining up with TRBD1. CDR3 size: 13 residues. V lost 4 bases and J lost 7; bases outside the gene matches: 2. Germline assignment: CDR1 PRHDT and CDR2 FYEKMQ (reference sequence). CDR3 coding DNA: TGTGCCAGCAGCTGGACAGGGAACGGGGAGCTGTTTTTT. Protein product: CASSWTGNGELFF.

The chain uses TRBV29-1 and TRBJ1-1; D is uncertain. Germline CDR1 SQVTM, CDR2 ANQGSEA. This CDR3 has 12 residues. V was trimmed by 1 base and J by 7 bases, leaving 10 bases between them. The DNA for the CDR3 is TGCAGCGTTGAAGGGGAAAGGGTTGAAGCTTTCTTT. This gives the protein CSVEGERVEAFF.

The CDR3 DNA is TGTGCCTGGAGTGCCGGAGGGGGCAACACTGAAGCTTTCTTT. It encodes CAWSAGGGNTEAFF. The chain has TRBV30 and TRBJ1-1; TRBD1 matches 7 bases. The germline gives CDR1 GTSNPN, CDR2 SVGIG (reference sequence). Germline trimming cut 1 base from V and 2 bases from J; bases unmatched to any gene: 4. The CDR3 is 14 residues long. The full variable domain, with the rest looked up from reference TRBV30 and TRBJ1-1, is SQTIHQWPATLVQPVGSPLSLECTVEGTSNPNLYWYRQAAGRGLQLLFYSVGIGQISSEVPQNLSASRPQDRQFILSSKKLLLSDSGFYLCAWSAGGGNTEAFFGQGTRLTVV.

The CDR3 sequence is CASSEGRGSGYTF. CDR3 bases: TGTGCCAGCAGTGAAGGAAGGGGGAGTGGCTACACCTTC. The chain joins TRBV2 to TRBJ1-2; a weak D match, TRBD1 (6 bases). V was pared by 1 base and J by 7 bases, with 10 bases between. There are 13 residues in the CDR3. From germline, CDR1 is SNHLY and CDR2 FYNNEI.

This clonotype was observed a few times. The CDR3 DNA follows: TGTGCCAGCAGCCACGGACAGGGGAACACTGAAGCTTTCTTT. This gives the protein CASSHGQGNTEAFF. This chain links TRBV7-3 with TRBJ1-1; TRBD1 matches 8 bases. The trim removed 5 bases at V and 1 base at J, leaving 3 bases unmatched. Germline V gives CDR1 SGHTA, CDR2 FQGTGA. CDR3 size: 14 residues.

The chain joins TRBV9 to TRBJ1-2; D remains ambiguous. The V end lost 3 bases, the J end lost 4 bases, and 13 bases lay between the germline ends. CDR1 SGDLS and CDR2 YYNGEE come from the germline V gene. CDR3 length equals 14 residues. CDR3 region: CASSEGTESYGYTF. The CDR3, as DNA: TGTGCCAGCAGCGAAGGAACGGAGAGCTATGGCTACACCTTC.

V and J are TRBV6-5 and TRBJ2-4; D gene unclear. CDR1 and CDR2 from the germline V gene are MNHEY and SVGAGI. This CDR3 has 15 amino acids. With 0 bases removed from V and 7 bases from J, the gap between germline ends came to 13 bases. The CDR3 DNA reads TGTGCCAGCAGTTACTCGATCCACCCGCGGAACATTCAGTACTTC. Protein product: CASSYSIHPRNIQYF.

The CDR3 sequence is CASSFDLGQGSFQPQHF. CDR3 nucleotide sequence: TGTGCCAGCAGCTTCGACCTAGGACAGGGGTCATTTCAGCCCCAGCATTTT. The chain couples TRBV28 to TRBJ1-5; 9 bases fit TRBD1. The junction had 15 bases not matched to a gene; V was cut back by 6 bases and J by 6 bases. The CDR3 sequence is 17 residues long. Germline loops: CDR1 MDHEN, CDR2 SYDVKM. The whole variable domain, remainder taken from reference TRBV28 and TRBJ1-5, is DVKVTQSSRYLVKRTGEKVFLECVQDMDHENMFWYRQDPGLGLRLIYFSYDVKMKEKGDIPEGYSVSREKKERFSLILESASTNQTSMYLCASSFDLGQGSFQPQHFGDGTRLSIL.

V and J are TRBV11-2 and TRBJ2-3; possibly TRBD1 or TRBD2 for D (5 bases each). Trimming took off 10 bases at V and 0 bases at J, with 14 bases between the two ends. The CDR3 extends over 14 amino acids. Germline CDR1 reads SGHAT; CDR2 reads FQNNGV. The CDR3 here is CAIGGGWSTDTQYF. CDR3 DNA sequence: TGTGCCATCGGTGGGGGTTGGAGCACAGATACGCAGTATTTT.

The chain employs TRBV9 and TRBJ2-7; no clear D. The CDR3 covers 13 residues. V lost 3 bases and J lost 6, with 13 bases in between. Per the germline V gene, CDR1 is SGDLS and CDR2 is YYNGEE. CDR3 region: CASSDDRIGEQYF. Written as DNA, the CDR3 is TGTGCCAGCAGCGATGATAGAATCGGCGAGCAGTACTTC.

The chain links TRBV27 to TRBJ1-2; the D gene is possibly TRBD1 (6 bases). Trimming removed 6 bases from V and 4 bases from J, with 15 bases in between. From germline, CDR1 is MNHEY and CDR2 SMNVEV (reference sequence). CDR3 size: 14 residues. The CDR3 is CASRTYTGIYGYTF. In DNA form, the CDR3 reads TGTGCCAGCAGAACCTACACAGGGATCTATGGCTACACCTTC.

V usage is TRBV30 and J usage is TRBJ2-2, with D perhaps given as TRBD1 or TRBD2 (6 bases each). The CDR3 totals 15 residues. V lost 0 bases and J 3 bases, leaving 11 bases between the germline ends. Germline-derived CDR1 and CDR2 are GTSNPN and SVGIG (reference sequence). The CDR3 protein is CAWSVIGGHTGELFF. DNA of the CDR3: TGTGCCTGGAGTGTAATTGGGGGGCACACCGGGGAGCTGTTTTTT. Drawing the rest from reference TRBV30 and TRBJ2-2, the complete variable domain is SQTIHQWPATLVQPVGSPLSLECTVEGTSNPNLYWYRQAAGRGLQLLFYSVGIGQISSEVPQNLSASRPQDRQFILSSKKLLLSDSGFYLCAWSVIGGHTGELFFGEGSRLTVL.

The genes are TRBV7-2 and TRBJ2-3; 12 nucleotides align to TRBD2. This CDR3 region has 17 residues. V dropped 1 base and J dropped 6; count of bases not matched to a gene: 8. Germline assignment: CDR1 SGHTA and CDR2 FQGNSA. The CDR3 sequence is CASSLGLAGGLFDTQYF. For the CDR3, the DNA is TGTGCCAGCAGCTTAGGGCTAGCGGGAGGGCTCTTTGATACGCAGTATTTT.

The CDR3 is CASSHGTRQFF. DNA for the CDR3: TGTGCCAGCAGCCACGGGACTAGGCAGTTCTTC. The chain joins TRBV5-6 to TRBJ2-1; TRBD2 aligns across 8 bases. Germline V lookup: CDR1 SGHDT, CDR2 YYEEEE. V dropped 4 bases and J dropped 12; count of bases not matched to a gene: 3. The CDR3 length is 11 residues.

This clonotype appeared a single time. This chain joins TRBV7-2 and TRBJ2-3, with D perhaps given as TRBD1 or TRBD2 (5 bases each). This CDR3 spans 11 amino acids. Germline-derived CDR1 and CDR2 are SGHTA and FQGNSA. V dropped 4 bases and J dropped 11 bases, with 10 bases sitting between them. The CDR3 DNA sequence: TGTGCCAGCAGCTCCGGGACCCAGCAGTATTTT. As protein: CASSSGTQQYF.

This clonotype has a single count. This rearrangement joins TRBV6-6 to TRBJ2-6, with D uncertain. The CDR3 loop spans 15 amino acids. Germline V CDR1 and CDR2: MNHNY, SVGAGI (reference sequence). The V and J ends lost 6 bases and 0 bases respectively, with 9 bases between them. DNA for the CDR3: TGTGCCAGCAGACTAACGCTCTCTGGGGCCAACGTCCTGACTTTC. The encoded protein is CASRLTLSGANVLTF.

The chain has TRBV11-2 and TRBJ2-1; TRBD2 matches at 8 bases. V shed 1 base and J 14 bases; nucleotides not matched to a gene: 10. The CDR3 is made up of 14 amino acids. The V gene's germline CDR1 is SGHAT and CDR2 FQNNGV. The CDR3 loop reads CASSLVDSGKVEFF. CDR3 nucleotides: TGTGCCAGCAGCTTAGTAGATAGCGGGAAGGTGGAGTTCTTC. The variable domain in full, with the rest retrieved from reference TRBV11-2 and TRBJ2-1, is EAGVAQSPRYKIIEKRQSVAFWCNPISGHATLYWYQQILGQGPKLLIQFQNNGVVDDSQLPKDRFSAERLKGVDSTLKIQPAKLEDSAVYLCASSLVDSGKVEFFGPGTRLTVL.

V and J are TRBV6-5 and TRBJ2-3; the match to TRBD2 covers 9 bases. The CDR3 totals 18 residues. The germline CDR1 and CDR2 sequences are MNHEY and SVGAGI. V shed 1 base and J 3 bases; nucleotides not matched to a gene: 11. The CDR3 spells CASSYFGIVAGETDTQYF. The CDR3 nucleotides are TGTGCCAGCAGTTACTTTGGTATTGTAGCGGGAGAGACAGATACGCAGTATTTT.

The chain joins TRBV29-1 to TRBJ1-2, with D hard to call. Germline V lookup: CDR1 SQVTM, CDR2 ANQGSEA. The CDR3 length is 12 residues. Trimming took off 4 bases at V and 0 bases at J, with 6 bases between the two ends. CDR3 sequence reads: CSVGGTNYGYTF. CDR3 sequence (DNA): TGCAGCGTTGGCGGGACTAACTATGGCTACACCTTC. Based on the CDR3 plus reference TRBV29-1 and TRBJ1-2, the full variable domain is SAVISQKPSRDICQRGTSLTIQCQVDSQVTMMFWYRQQPGQSLTLIATANQGSEATYESGFVIDKFPISRPNLTFSTLTVSNMSPEDSSIYLCSVGGTNYGYTFGSGTRLTVV.

CDR3 region: CASSKTSSSYNEQFF. Here the CDR3 DNA reads TGTGCCAGCAGCAAAACTAGTTCCTCCTACAATGAGCAGTTCTTC. The chain joins TRBV6-6 to TRBJ2-1; D possibly corresponds to TRBD2 (5 bases). The germline V gene encodes CDR1 MNHNY and CDR2 SVGAGI (reference sequence). There are 15 residues in the CDR3. The V gene lost 6 bases and the J gene lost 0 bases, with 12 bases spanning the gap.

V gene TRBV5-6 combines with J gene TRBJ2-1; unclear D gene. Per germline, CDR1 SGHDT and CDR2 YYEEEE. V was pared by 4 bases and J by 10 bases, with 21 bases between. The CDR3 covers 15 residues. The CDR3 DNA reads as TGTGCCAGCAGCCCACGTTTAGCCCCCCTAGGAGAGCAGTTCTTC. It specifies CASSPRLAPLGEQFF.

The CDR3 nucleotides read TGCAGTGCTAGCGGGAGGTCAGATACGCAGTATTTT. Residues: CSASGRSDTQYF. This sequence joins TRBV20-1 and TRBJ2-3; 7 bases line up with TRBD2. Unmatched junction bases numbered 1, after V lost 3 bases and J lost 4 bases. CDR3 length: 12 amino acids. In germline, CDR1 is DFQATT, CDR2 SNEGSKA (reference sequence).